This record concerns one TCR beta chain sequence. This record comes from a study of identical twins. V gave up 2 bases and J gave up 0 bases, with 13 bases separating them. The CDR3 is 16 residues long. The germline gives CDR1 SGHTA, CDR2 FQGNSA. TCRdb called the 5' RACE reads again in MiXCR, with one record for every CDR3 protein. The sample lists roughly 770,000 distinct CDR3 sequences, 15% to 20% occurring once. These data were also filed under a second study, of T cells expressing NK-cell markers.

The specimen sequenced was PBMCs. V and J are TRBV7-2 and TRBJ1-1; tentative D call: TRBD1 (5 bases). This sequence was found in a woman between 18 and 29 years old in good health. The CDR3 protein is CASSLTWGVLNTEAFF. The CDR3 nucleotides read TGTGCCAGCAGCTTAACATGGGGGGTCTTGAACACTGAAGCTTTCTTT.